The 16 T cell receptor beta chains below come from one sample, sequenced in a study of cytomegalovirus exposure and HLA in healthy donors. 13 Jbeta primers and 60 Vbeta primers were used for the PCR. The data were produced by immunoSEQ multiplex PCR, yet TCRdb's version contains in-frame clones alone and is incomplete. The profile shows approximately 110,000 clones, around 77% of them singletons. The sequenced sample consisted of PBMCs. Every receptor here comes from a woman in her thirties or forties in good health and CMV-seropositive.

J is TRBJ2-7 and V is TRBV29-1, with 9 bases lining up with TRBD1. The germline CDR1 and CDR2 sequences are SQVTM and ANQGSEA. CDR3 size: 13 residues. J was trimmed by 0 bases and V by 4 bases; bases with no gene match: 1. The CDR3, as DNA: TGCAGCGTTGGGACAGGGGCCTCCTACGAGCAGTACTTC. It is translated as CSVGTGASYEQYF.

The chain has TRBV2 and TRBJ1-1; D ambiguous. The CDR3 length is 14 residues. The ends were cut back, 4 bases at V and 5 bases at J, with 14 bases in the middle. In germline, CDR1 is SNHLY, CDR2 FYNNEI. The CDR3 here is CASSGRRAGTEAFF. The CDR3 region has the DNA TGTGCCAGCAGTGGGAGGCGGGCTGGAACTGAAGCTTTCTTT.

V gene TRBV10-1 combines with J gene TRBJ2-1; 10 nucleotides agree with TRBD2. This CDR3 comprises 12 residues. The germline V gene has CDR1 WNHNN and CDR2 SYGVQD (reference sequence). Trimming at V came to 8 bases and at J to 6 bases, leaving 1 base not matched to a gene. The CDR3 bases are TGCGCCAGCCGGACTAGCGGCAATGAGCAGTTCTTC. This gives the protein CASRTSGNEQFF.

This sequence joins TRBV23-1 and TRBJ2-3, with 14 positions matching TRBD2. TRBV23-1 is filed as an ORF, its function uncertain. The ends lost 9 bases at V and 3 bases at J; junction bases unmatched: 8. CDR3 length: 16 residues. The CDR3 DNA is TGCGCCAGTTCTCCGGGACTAGCGGGAGAAACAGATACGCAGTATTTT. Translating gives CASSPGLAGETDTQYF.

This chain connects TRBV6-1 to TRBJ1-2; D is uncertain. CDR1 is MNHNS, CDR2 SASEGT, per germline. The CDR3 is 13 amino acids. Trimming shortened V by 6 bases and J by 6 bases, and 14 bases separated the two germline ends. Here the CDR3 DNA reads TGTGCCAGCAGCCCTAGAGCCACCCATGGCTACACCTTC. It codes for CASSPRATHGYTF.

This chain connects TRBV27 to TRBJ2-2, with TRBD1 as a possible D gene (5 bases). The CDR3 is 14 amino acids. The germline V gene has CDR1 MNHEY and CDR2 SMNVEV (reference sequence). V shed 5 bases and J shed 6 bases, with 13 bases lying between them. CDR3 in amino acids: CASSLQGGPGELFF. The DNA for the CDR3 is TGTGCCAGCAGTCTTCAGGGTGGGCCCGGGGAGCTGTTTTTT.

The chain has TRBV7-2 and TRBJ2-1; 7 nucleotides align to TRBD2. V shed 5 bases, J shed 7 bases, and the junction held 14 bases outside the gene matches. Germline assignment: CDR1 SGHTA and CDR2 FQGNSA. The CDR3 sequence is 16 residues long. CDR3 residues: CASSPPRLAAINEQFF. The DNA of the CDR3 is TGTGCCAGCAGCCCCCCCCGACTAGCAGCGATAAATGAGCAGTTCTTC.

The chain has TRBV9 and TRBJ2-2; 8 positions agree with TRBD2. The CDR3 is 17 residues long. The germline V gene encodes CDR1 SGDLS and CDR2 YYNGEE. V dropped 0 bases and J dropped 7; count of bases not matched to a gene: 11. The CDR3, as DNA: TGTGCCAGCAGCGTAGGCCATTCGGGGGGGGCTGGCGGGGAGCTGTTTTTT. Encoded protein: CASSVGHSGGAGGELFF.

The rearrangement uses TRBV28 and TRBJ1-2; tentatively, D is TRBD1 (5 bases). The CDR3 spans 13 residues. Germline V gives CDR1 MDHEN, CDR2 SYDVKM. Trimming removed 3 bases at V and 7 bases at J, with 12 bases between. CDR3 sequence (DNA): TGTGCCAGCAGTTTCGGGGGGGTCGGTGGCTACACCTTC. It specifies CASSFGGVGGYTF.

The V gene is TRBV7-9, the J gene TRBJ2-7; 10 positions agree with TRBD1. Germline V gene lookup returns CDR1 SEHNR and CDR2 FQNEAQ (reference sequence). J was trimmed by 1 base and V by 5 bases; bases with no gene match: 8. This CDR3 region has 16 residues. The CDR3 DNA reads TGTGCCAGCAGCCCCCAGGACAGGGGGGGATCCTACGAGCAGTACTTC. It codes for CASSPQDRGGSYEQYF. Combining the CDR3 with reference TRBV7-9 and TRBJ2-7 gives the whole variable domain DTGVSQNPRHKITKRGQNVTFRCDPISEHNRLYWYRQTLGQGPEFLTYFQNEAQLEKSRLLSDRFSAERPKGSFSTLEIQRTEQGDSAMYLCASSPQDRGGSYEQYFGPGTRLTVT.

The chain is built from TRBV19 and TRBJ1-1; 7 bases are a match to TRBD1. Germline V gene data show CDR1 as LNHDA and CDR2 as SQIVND (reference sequence). V dropped 6 bases and J dropped 5; count of bases not matched to a gene: 9. The CDR3 has 14 amino acids. The CDR3 reads CASSSQGDPTEAFF. The CDR3 coding sequence is TGTGCCAGTAGCTCCCAGGGGGACCCAACTGAAGCTTTCTTT.

This clone was seen at least ten times. V gene TRBV5-6 combines with J gene TRBJ2-7, with 10 bases identical to TRBD1. CDR1 is SGHDT, CDR2 YYEEEE, per germline. V gave up 5 bases and J gave up 4 bases; unmatched junction bases: 9. The CDR3 length is 15 residues. DNA for the CDR3: TGTGCCAGCAGTTACGGACAGGGGGAAGTGTACGAGCAGTACTTC. It codes for CASSYGQGEVYEQYF.

This chain connects TRBV6-6 to TRBJ2-1, with a tentative D call TRBD2 (5 bases). The germline CDR1 and CDR2 sequences are MNHNY and SVGAGI (reference sequence). V was trimmed by 4 bases and J by 4 bases, leaving 14 bases between them. The CDR3 loop spans 15 amino acids. The CDR3 region is CASSWFGNEYNEQFF. The CDR3 DNA sequence: TGTGCCAGCAGTTGGTTCGGGAATGAGTACAATGAGCAGTTCTTC.

On this clone: Other DNA sequences in the same sample also yield this CDR3. V and J are TRBV18 and TRBJ2-7, with D possibly TRBD1 on 6 matching bases. Trimming stripped 0 bases from V and 2 bases from J, with 8 bases between. The CDR3 loop spans 14 amino acids. CDR1 KGHSH and CDR2 LQKENI come from the germline V gene. The CDR3 DNA is TGTGCCAGCTCACCACCAACAGGGACCTACGAGCAGTACTTC. This translates into CASSPPTGTYEQYF.

The V gene is TRBV2, the J gene TRBJ2-3, with 7 bases matching TRBD1. The junction had 1 base not matched to a gene; V was cut back by 9 bases and J by 1 base. The CDR3 has 12 amino acids. In germline, CDR1 is SNHLY, CDR2 FYNNEI. The CDR3 region is CASTGGTDTQYF. The CDR3 bases are TGTGCCAGTACAGGGGGCACAGATACGCAGTATTTT. The full variable domain, with the rest looked up from reference TRBV2 and TRBJ2-3, is EPEVTQTPSHQVTQMGQEVILRCVPISNHLYFYWYRQILGQKVEFLVSFYNNEISEKSEIFDDQFSVERPDGSNFTLKIRSTKLEDSAMYFCASTGGTDTQYFGPGTRLTVL.

The chain has TRBV5-4 and TRBJ1-1; maybe TRBD1 (6 bases). This CDR3 is built from 14 residues. Germline values: CDR1 SGHNT, CDR2 YYREEE (reference sequence). V was clipped by 3 bases and J by 5 bases, with 14 bases between them. CDR3 sequence (DNA): TGTGCCAGCAGCTCGCCAGGACAGAAGACTGAAGCTTTCTTT. This gives the protein CASSSPGQKTEAFF. The complete variable domain, with remaining parts taken from reference TRBV5-4 and TRBJ1-1, reads ETGVTQSPTHLIKTRGQQVTLRCSSQSGHNTVSWYQQALGQGPQFIFQYYREEENGRGNFPPRFSGLQFPNYSSELNVNALELDDSALYLCASSSPGQKTEAFFGQGTRLTVV.